One and the same sample provided the 19 T cell receptor beta chains below, sequenced in a study of T cell responses to AZD1222 COVID-19 vaccine. Data came from immunoSEQ multiplex PCR; TCRdb stores just in-frame clones and leaves some out. The sample holds some 200,000 clones; just over 90% are singletons and the top ten take roughly 4%. Sequenced material: peripheral blood, taken 28 days after the second dose of the MenACWY control vaccine. The receptors stem from an adult who received the MenACWY meningococcal vaccine as a control.

The chain employs TRBV9 and TRBJ1-1, with 9 bases that match TRBD1. Looked up from germline, CDR1 is SGDLS and CDR2 is YYNGEE. Trimming removed 4 bases from V and 11 bases from J; junction bases left unmatched: 9. The CDR3 totals 13 residues. CDR3 in DNA: TGTGCCAGCAGCCCGGGGGACAGGGATTACGCTTTCTTT. Protein: CASSPGDRDYAFF.

The CDR3 bases are TGTGCCACCATACCAAGGGCTGGGGCCAACGTCCTGACTTTC. This sequence encodes CATIPRAGANVLTF. V and J are TRBV19 and TRBJ2-6; no reliable D call. Germline loops: CDR1 LNHDA, CDR2 SQIVND (reference sequence). Trimming removed 10 bases from V and 2 bases from J, with 12 bases in between. The CDR3 loop spans 14 amino acids.

The chain carries TRBV7-6 and TRBJ1-1, with D tentatively TRBD1 (5 bases). The V end was cut by 2 bases, the J end by 6 bases, with 10 bases between. CDR1 and CDR2 (germline): SGHVS, FNYEAQ. CDR3 length: 13 residues. CDR3 coding DNA: TGTGCCAGCAGCTTAAGGACAACGGCTGAAGCTTTCTTT. This codes for CASSLRTTAEAFF.

DNA of the CDR3: TGTGCCATCAGTGATTCTGGCGGGGCAACTAATGAAAAACTGTTTTTT. Translated: CAISDSGGATNEKLFF. The chain links TRBV10-3 to TRBJ1-4; D gene unclear. V shed 3 bases and J shed 0 bases, with 11 bases lying between them. The V gene's germline CDR1 is ENHRY and CDR2 SYGVKD. CDR3 length: 16 amino acids.

This rearrangement joins TRBV3-1 (or the pseudogene TRBV3-2) to TRBJ2-1, with 13 bases fitting TRBD2. The J segment lost 8 bases and the V segment lost 1 base, leaving 8 bases of the junction unmatched. The CDR3 is made up of 17 amino acids. The germline gives CDR1 LGHDT, CDR2 YNNKEL (reference sequence). DNA for the CDR3: TGTGCCAGCAGCCAAGGCATGAGGACTAGCGGGAGAGATGAGCAGTTCTTC. Amino acids: CASSQGMRTSGRDEQFF.

V and J are TRBV10-3 and TRBJ2-7; 12 bases line up with TRBD2. The germline CDR1 and CDR2 sequences are ENHRY and SYGVKD. V was pared by 6 bases and J by 5 bases, with 8 bases of the junction left unmatched. The CDR3 runs to 15 residues. This chain's CDR3 is CAISLSSGRGNEQYF. The CDR3 DNA sequence: TGTGCCATCAGCCTTTCTAGCGGGAGGGGCAACGAGCAGTACTTC.

The chain has TRBV12-3 or TRBV12-4 and TRBJ2-1; 7 bases align to TRBD2. The V gene end was trimmed by 5 bases and the J gene end by 9 bases; junction bases not matched to a gene: 7. The CDR3 consists of 13 residues. The CDR3 sequence: CASSVTSWGEQFF. The CDR3 coding sequence is TGTGCCAGCAGTGTGACTAGCTGGGGTGAGCAGTTCTTC.

This chain joins TRBV27 and TRBJ1-6, with D maybe TRBD1 (5 bases). Germline CDR1 reads MNHEY; CDR2 reads SMNVEV (reference sequence). Trimming cost V 4 bases and J 10 bases, with 14 bases left between them. This CDR3 comprises 14 residues. The CDR3 DNA is TGTGCCAGCAGTTCTGGGGGAAGGGCCTCACCCCTCCACTTT. Protein: CASSSGGRASPLHF.

CDR3 residues: CASSLVFYGYTF. CDR3 sequence (DNA): TGTGCCAGCAGCTTAGTTTTCTATGGCTACACCTTC. J is TRBJ1-2 and V is TRBV7-9; no definite D call. The CDR3 consists of 12 residues. V was trimmed by 1 base and J by 4 bases, leaving 4 bases between them. Germline V gene sequence: CDR1 SEHNR, CDR2 FQNEAQ (reference sequence). Full variable domain (rest looked up from reference TRBV7-9 and TRBJ1-2): DTGVSQNPRHKITKRGQNVTFRCDPISEHNRLYWYRQTLGQGPEFLTYFQNEAQLEKSRLLSDRFSAERPKGSFSTLEIQRTEQGDSAMYLCASSLVFYGYTFGSGTRLTVV.

The rearrangement links TRBV27 to TRBJ2-7, with 11 positions matching TRBD2. Unmatched junction bases numbered 7, after V lost 5 bases and J lost 4 bases. This CDR3 is 15 amino acids long. The germline gives CDR1 MNHEY, CDR2 SMNVEV (reference sequence). The CDR3: CASSRGLAEIYEQYF. The CDR3, as DNA: TGTGCCAGCAGTCGGGGACTAGCGGAGATTTACGAGCAGTACTTC.

The chain employs TRBV14 and TRBJ1-3; D remains ambiguous. CDR3 size: 15 residues. Germline V CDR1 and CDR2: SGHDN, FVKESK. V lost 1 base and J lost 3, with 10 bases in between. The CDR3 loop reads CASSQASLDGNTIYF. Written as DNA, the CDR3 is TGTGCCAGCAGCCAAGCCTCTCTCGATGGAAACACCATATATTTT.

The J gene is TRBJ1-1, the V gene TRBV6-5; D is uncertain. Per germline, CDR1 MNHEY and CDR2 SVGAGI. The CDR3 covers 10 residues. V shed 4 bases and J shed 8 bases, with 5 bases lying between them. The CDR3 is CASSSPEAFF. CDR3 bases: TGTGCCAGCAGTTCACCAGAAGCTTTCTTT.

This clone was counted between two and nine times. V is TRBV7-3 and J is TRBJ2-7; 7 bases fit TRBD1. V was pared by 10 bases and J by 2 bases, with 8 bases of the junction left unmatched. This CDR3 is 13 amino acids long. Germline CDR1 reads SGHTA; CDR2 reads FQGTGA. The CDR3 reads CANPPGQTYEQYF. The DNA of the CDR3 is TGTGCCAACCCGCCGGGACAGACCTACGAGCAGTACTTC.

The sample holds one count of this clone. The rearrangement links TRBV2 to TRBJ1-5; no clear D gene. Trimming removed 8 bases at V and 4 bases at J, with 12 bases between. CDR1 SNHLY and CDR2 FYNNEI come from the germline V gene. The CDR3 is made up of 13 amino acids. CDR3 amino acids: CASSGRLNQPQHF. The CDR3 coding sequence is TGTGCCAGCTCGGGGAGGTTAAATCAGCCCCAGCATTTT.

V usage is TRBV6-6 and J usage is TRBJ1-4; 9 nucleotides line up with TRBD1. CDR3 size: 12 residues. CDR1 and CDR2 from the germline V gene are MNHNY and SVGAGI (reference sequence). After removal of 8 bases from V and 7 bases from J, the junction contained 2 bases not matched to a gene. In DNA form, the CDR3 reads TGTGCCAGCCGGACAGGGGCTGAAAAACTGTTTTTT. It is translated as CASRTGAEKLFF.

The chain recombines TRBV29-1 with TRBJ1-4; tentative D call: TRBD1 (6 bases). The V and J ends lost 6 bases and 5 bases respectively, with 13 bases between them. CDR1 SQVTM and CDR2 ANQGSEA come from the germline V gene. The CDR3 has 13 amino acids. Here the CDR3 reads CSVMDSLNEKLFF. The DNA of the CDR3 is TGCAGCGTCATGGACAGCTTGAATGAAAAACTGTTTTTT.

In nucleotides, the CDR3 is TGTGCCAGCAGTCCCTCGGACAGGGTAGCCGAGCAGTACTTC. Translated, it gives CASSPSDRVAEQYF. V gene TRBV28 combines with J gene TRBJ2-7, with TRBD1 matching 8 bases. J gave up 6 bases and V 5 bases, and 9 bases lay outside the gene matches. The CDR3 is 14 residues long. From germline, CDR1 is MDHEN and CDR2 SYDVKM. The whole variable domain, remainder taken from reference TRBV28 and TRBJ2-7, is DVKVTQSSRYLVKRTGEKVFLECVQDMDHENMFWYRQDPGLGLRLIYFSYDVKMKEKGDIPEGYSVSREKKERFSLILESASTNQTSMYLCASSPSDRVAEQYFGPGTRLTVT.

The V gene is TRBV10-3, the J gene TRBJ2-7; D is uncertain. The germline gives CDR1 ENHRY, CDR2 SYGVKD. The CDR3 spans 13 residues. Trimming took 2 bases from V and 2 from J, leaving 7 bases between them. Written as DNA, the CDR3 is TGTGCCATCAGTGAGGGTAGTACCTACGAGCAGTACTTC. Amino acids: CAISEGSTYEQYF.

The rearrangement joins TRBV3-1 (or the pseudogene TRBV3-2) to TRBJ1-2, with TRBD1 matching over 7 bases. The J segment lost 5 bases and the V segment lost 4 bases, leaving 4 bases of the junction unmatched. Looked up from germline, CDR1 is LGHDT and CDR2 is YNNKEL (reference sequence). The CDR3 sequence is 13 residues long. The CDR3 sequence: CASSPGTVYGYTF. In nucleotides, the CDR3 is TGTGCCAGCAGCCCCGGGACAGTTTATGGCTACACCTTC.